Below are 20 T cell receptor beta chains sequenced from a single sample in a study of cytomegalovirus exposure and HLA in healthy donors. A multiplex PCR was run with 60 Vbeta primers and 13 Jbeta primers. Clones were read by immunoSEQ multiplex PCR, and TCRdb kept only the in-frame ones, dropping some. The sample shows 160,000 or so clones, roughly 85% of them seen only once. Sequenced input: PBMCs. These receptors were obtained from a man aged 25 to 40 in good health and CMV-seronegative.

V usage is TRBV6-1 and J usage is TRBJ2-7; 7 bases align to TRBD2. The germline CDR1 and CDR2 sequences are MNHNS and SASEGT. This CDR3 region has 14 residues. The V segment lost 3 bases and the J segment 5 bases; nucleotides outside the gene matches: 7. The DNA of the CDR3 is TGTGCCAGCAGTGAGGCGGGAGTCTATAACGAGCAGTACTTC. It yields the protein CASSEAGVYNEQYF.

Only a few counts were recorded for this clone. This chain links TRBV4-1 with TRBJ2-7, with D possibly TRBD1 on 6 matching bases. The CDR3 totals 14 residues. V lost 1 base to trimming and J lost 4 bases, with 11 bases between them. Germline assignment: CDR1 MGHRA and CDR2 YSYEKL. The CDR3 DNA sequence: TGCGCCAGCAGCCAAGGGATCAGGGGTTACGAGCAGTACTTC. This codes for CASSQGIRGYEQYF.

This chain joins TRBV28 and TRBJ2-7, with D perhaps matching TRBD2 (6 bases). Germline V gene sequence: CDR1 MDHEN, CDR2 SYDVKM. The CDR3 has 16 residues. Trimming removed 8 bases from V and 0 bases from J, with 20 bases in between. CDR3 bases: TGTGCCAGCGCCGCGGGAAAGGGGTCAAGCTCCTACGAGCAGTACTTC. Translated, it gives CASAAGKGSSSYEQYF.

There are a few counts of this clone. The chain employs TRBV5-1 and TRBJ2-7; D remains unclear. The V end lost 0 bases, the J end lost 2 bases, and 12 bases lay between the germline ends. The germline V gene has CDR1 SGHRS and CDR2 YFSETQ. The CDR3 is 15 residues long. The CDR3 nucleotides are TGCGCCAGCAGCTTGGGTTCAGGTGAAACCTACGAGCAGTACTTC. Translated, it gives CASSLGSGETYEQYF.

The rearrangement uses TRBV28 and TRBJ2-6; unclear D gene. V was pared by 3 bases and J by 4 bases, with 4 bases between. The CDR3 length is 13 residues. CDR1 is MDHEN and CDR2 is SYDVKM in the germline V gene. The chain's CDR3 is CASSFEGANVLTF. The CDR3 region has the DNA TGTGCCAGCAGTTTCGAGGGGGCCAACGTCCTGACTTTC.

This clone has more than one count but fewer than ten. This chain connects TRBV4-2 to TRBJ2-5, with TRBD2 identical over 15 bases. The junction had 9 bases not matched to a gene; V was cut back by 3 bases and J by 1 base. Germline V lookup: CDR1 LGHNA, CDR2 YNFKEQ. CDR3 size: 19 residues. The CDR3 DNA follows: TGTGCCAGCAGCCATCATAGGGGACTAGCGGGAGGCGGCCAAGAGACCCAGTACTTC. Amino acid sequence: CASSHHRGLAGGGQETQYF.

V and J are TRBV19 and TRBJ2-1, with 9 bases that match TRBD2. The CDR3 is 15 residues long. The V and J ends lost 1 base and 8 bases, in that order; junction bases with no gene match: 6. Germline CDR1 and CDR2: LNHDA and SQIVND (reference sequence). The CDR3 loop is CASSIGTSDSDEQFF. In DNA form, the CDR3 reads TGTGCCAGTAGTATAGGGACTAGCGATTCGGATGAGCAGTTCTTC.

The chain is built from TRBV6-5 and TRBJ1-2, with TRBD1 identical over 8 bases. Germline V gene sequence: CDR1 MNHEY, CDR2 SVGAGI. V trimming: 2 bases; J trimming: 4 bases; junction bases outside the gene matches: 6. This CDR3 has 15 residues. The CDR3 protein is CASSYRDRKSYGYTF. The CDR3 nucleotides read TGTGCCAGCAGTTACCGGGACAGGAAGAGCTATGGCTACACCTTC.

The chain couples TRBV29-1 to TRBJ2-7; D remains unclear. Germline CDR1 reads SQVTM; CDR2 reads ANQGSEA. The CDR3 runs to 11 residues. V lost 5 bases to trimming and J lost 1 base, with 6 bases between them. CDR3 coding DNA: TGCAGCGTTTCTGAGTCCTACGAGCAGTACTTC. Protein: CSVSESYEQYF.

This chain joins TRBV25-1 and TRBJ2-2, with TRBD2 identical over 12 bases. After removal of 4 bases from V and 9 bases from J, the junction contained 12 bases not matched to a gene. Germline values: CDR1 MGHDK, CDR2 SYGVNS. The CDR3 is made up of 17 amino acids. The CDR3: CASSGGTSGYRGWELFF. Here the CDR3 DNA reads TGTGCCAGCAGTGGAGGGACTAGCGGGTACCGAGGATGGGAGCTGTTTTTT.

The genes are TRBV30 and TRBJ2-2; D remains ambiguous. The CDR3 runs 14 residues. V was cut by 2 bases and J by 1 base, with 8 bases left in between. The V gene's germline CDR1 is GTSNPN and CDR2 SVGIG (reference sequence). The CDR3 region has the DNA TGTGCCTGGAGTTATGAGAAGAACACCGGGGAGCTGTTTTTT. Amino acids: CAWSYEKNTGELFF.

The chain has TRBV27 and TRBJ2-7, with D unresolved. The V gene lost 3 bases and the J gene lost 3 bases, with 9 bases spanning the gap. Germline V gene sequence: CDR1 MNHEY, CDR2 SMNVEV (reference sequence). The CDR3 totals 13 residues. CDR3 loop: CASSLSTYYEQYF. CDR3 DNA sequence: TGTGCCAGCAGTTTGAGCACCTACTACGAGCAGTACTTC.

The V gene is TRBV28, the J gene TRBJ1-6; D might be TRBD1 (5 bases). This CDR3 spans 16 amino acids. Looked up from germline, CDR1 is MDHEN and CDR2 is SYDVKM. Between the trimmed V and J ends, which lost 5 bases and 0 bases, there was a span of 11 bases. This CDR3 is CASSPGGSSYNSPLHF. The CDR3 DNA sequence: TGTGCCAGCAGTCCCGGGGGGAGCTCCTATAATTCACCCCTCCACTTT.

This chain uses TRBV21-1 with TRBJ1-1; whether TRBD1, the table's D call, matches the DNA was not checked. TRBV21-1 is an annotated pseudogene. The CDR3 length is 11 residues. In DNA form, the CDR3 reads TGTGCCAGCAGCAAATCAGTTGAAGCTTTCTTT. Its protein is CASSKSVEAFF.

The chain links TRBV6-5 to TRBJ1-1; D gene uncertain. With 1 base removed from V and 5 bases from J, the gap between germline ends came to 8 bases. Germline V gives CDR1 MNHEY, CDR2 SVGAGI. The CDR3 contains 13 residues. CDR3 protein: CASSYLRETEAFF. The CDR3 coding sequence is TGTGCCAGCAGTTACTTGAGAGAAACTGAAGCTTTCTTT.

The rearrangement links TRBV5-4 to TRBJ1-4, with 8 bases lining up with TRBD1. The CDR3 is 14 amino acids. In germline, CDR1 is SGHNT, CDR2 YYREEE (reference sequence). The V segment lost 3 bases and the J segment 4 bases; nucleotides outside the gene matches: 2. CDR3 bases: TGTGCCAGCAGCTCGACAGGGGATAATGAAAAACTGTTTTTT. Its protein is CASSSTGDNEKLFF. The variable domain in full, completed from reference TRBV5-4 and TRBJ1-4, reads ETGVTQSPTHLIKTRGQQVTLRCSSQSGHNTVSWYQQALGQGPQFIFQYYREEENGRGNFPPRFSGLQFPNYSSELNVNALELDDSALYLCASSSTGDNEKLFFGSGTQLSVL.

The chain combines TRBV7-2 with TRBJ2-1; maybe TRBD2 (6 bases). The CDR3 runs to 14 residues. Germline loops: CDR1 SGHTA, CDR2 FQGNSA. Between the trimmed V and J ends, which lost 1 base and 4 bases, there was a span of 8 bases. This CDR3 is CASSLVEGYNEQFF. The CDR3 nucleotides are TGTGCCAGCAGCTTAGTGGAGGGATACAATGAGCAGTTCTTC.

The table lists this clone with a count of one. The V and J genes are TRBV7-2 and TRBJ1-1, with D possibly being TRBD1 (6 bases). The CDR3 has 16 amino acids. CDR1 is SGHTA and CDR2 is FQGNSA in the germline V gene. V lost 4 bases, J lost 0 bases, and 15 bases lay in between. For the CDR3, the DNA is TGTGCCAGCAGCTCTCAAAGTGACAGGCTGAACACTGAAGCTTTCTTT. Translating gives CASSSQSDRLNTEAFF.

The chain links TRBV19 to TRBJ1-6; 8 bases line up with TRBD1. Germline values: CDR1 LNHDA, CDR2 SQIVND (reference sequence). The CDR3 spans 14 residues. J lost 12 bases, V lost 5 bases, and 9 bases had no gene match. Written as DNA, the CDR3 is TGTGCCAGTAGTTCGCAGGGGGCAAGTTTACCCCTCCACTTT. This encodes CASSSQGASLPLHF.

The chain joins TRBV25-1 to TRBJ1-5; D call uncertain. The CDR3 contains 14 residues. Germline-derived CDR1 and CDR2 are MGHDK and SYGVNS. V lost 3 bases and J 1 base, leaving 7 bases between the germline ends. The CDR3 region has the DNA TGTGCCAGCAGTGACCCACAGAGCAATCAGCCCCAGCATTTT. It translates to CASSDPQSNQPQHF.